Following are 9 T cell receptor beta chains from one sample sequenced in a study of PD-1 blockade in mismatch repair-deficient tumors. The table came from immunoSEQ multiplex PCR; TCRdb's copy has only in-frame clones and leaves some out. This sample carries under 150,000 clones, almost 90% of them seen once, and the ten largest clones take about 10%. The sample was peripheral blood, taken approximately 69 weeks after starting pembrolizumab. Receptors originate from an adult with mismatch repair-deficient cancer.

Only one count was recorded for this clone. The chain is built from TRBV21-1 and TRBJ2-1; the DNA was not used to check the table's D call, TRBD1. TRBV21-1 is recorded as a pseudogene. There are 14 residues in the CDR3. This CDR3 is CASQGQGAYNEQFF. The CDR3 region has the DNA TGTGCCAGCCAGGGGCAGGGGGCGTACAATGAGCAGTTCTTC.

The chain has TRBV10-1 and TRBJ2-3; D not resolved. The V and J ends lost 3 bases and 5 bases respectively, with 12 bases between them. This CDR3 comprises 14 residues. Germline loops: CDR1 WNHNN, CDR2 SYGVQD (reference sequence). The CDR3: CASSESLVEDTQYF. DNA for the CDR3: TGCGCCAGCAGTGAATCCCTCGTTGAAGATACGCAGTATTTT.

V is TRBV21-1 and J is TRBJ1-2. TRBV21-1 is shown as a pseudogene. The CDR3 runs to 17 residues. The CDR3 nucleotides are TGTGCCAGCAGACCCGGTTTAACGAAACTTCCCCCCTATGGCTACACCTTC. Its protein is CASRPGLTKLPPYGYTF.

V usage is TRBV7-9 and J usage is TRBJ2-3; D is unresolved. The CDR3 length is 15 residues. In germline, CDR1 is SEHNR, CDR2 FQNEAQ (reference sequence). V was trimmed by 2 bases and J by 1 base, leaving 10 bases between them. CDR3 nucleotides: TGTGCCAGCAGCTTAATACTACCACGCACAGATACGCAGTATTTT. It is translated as CASSLILPRTDTQYF.

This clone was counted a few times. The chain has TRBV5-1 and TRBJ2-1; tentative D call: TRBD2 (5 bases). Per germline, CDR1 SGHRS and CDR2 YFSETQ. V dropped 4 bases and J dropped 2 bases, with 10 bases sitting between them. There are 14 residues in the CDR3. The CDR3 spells CASSIGLTYNEQFF. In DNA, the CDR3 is TGCGCCAGCAGCATAGGACTTACCTACAATGAGCAGTTCTTC.

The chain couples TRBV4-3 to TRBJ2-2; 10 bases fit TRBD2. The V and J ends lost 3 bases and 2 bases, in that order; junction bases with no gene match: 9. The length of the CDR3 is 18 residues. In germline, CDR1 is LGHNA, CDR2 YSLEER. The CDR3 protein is CASSHPFTSGVNTGELFF. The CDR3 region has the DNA TGCGCCAGCAGCCACCCCTTCACTAGCGGGGTAAACACCGGGGAGCTGTTTTTT.

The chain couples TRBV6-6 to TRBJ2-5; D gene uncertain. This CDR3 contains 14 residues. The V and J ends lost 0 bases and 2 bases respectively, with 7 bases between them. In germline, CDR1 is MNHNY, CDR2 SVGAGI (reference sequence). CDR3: CASSYSGFQETQYF. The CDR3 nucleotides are TGTGCCAGCAGTTACTCGGGTTTTCAAGAGACCCAGTACTTC.

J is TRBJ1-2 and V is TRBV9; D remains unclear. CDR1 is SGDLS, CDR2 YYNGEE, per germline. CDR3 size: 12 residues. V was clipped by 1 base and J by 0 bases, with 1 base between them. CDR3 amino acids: CASSVTNYGYTF. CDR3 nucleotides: TGTGCCAGCAGCGTAACTAACTATGGCTACACCTTC.

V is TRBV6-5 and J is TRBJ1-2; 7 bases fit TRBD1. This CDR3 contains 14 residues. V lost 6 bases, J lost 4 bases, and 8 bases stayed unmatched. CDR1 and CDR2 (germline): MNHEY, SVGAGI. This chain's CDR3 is CASRYRGRSYGYTF. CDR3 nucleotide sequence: TGTGCCAGCAGGTACAGGGGCAGGAGCTATGGCTACACCTTC.